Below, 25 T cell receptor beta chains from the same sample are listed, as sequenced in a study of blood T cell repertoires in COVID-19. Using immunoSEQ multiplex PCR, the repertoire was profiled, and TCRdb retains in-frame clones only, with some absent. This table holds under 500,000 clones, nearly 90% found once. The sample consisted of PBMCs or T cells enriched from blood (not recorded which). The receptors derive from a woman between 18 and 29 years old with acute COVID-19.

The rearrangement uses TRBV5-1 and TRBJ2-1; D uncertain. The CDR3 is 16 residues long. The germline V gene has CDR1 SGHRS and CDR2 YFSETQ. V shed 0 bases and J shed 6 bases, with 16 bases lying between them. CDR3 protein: CASSLAVLGSSNEQFF. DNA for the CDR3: TGCGCCAGCAGCTTGGCCGTGTTGGGCAGTTCCAATGAGCAGTTCTTC.

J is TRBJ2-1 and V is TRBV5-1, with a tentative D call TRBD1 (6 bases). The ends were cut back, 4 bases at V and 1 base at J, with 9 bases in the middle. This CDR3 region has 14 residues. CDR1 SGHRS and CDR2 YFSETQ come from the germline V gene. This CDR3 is CASSKTGSYNEQFF. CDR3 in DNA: TGCGCCAGCAGCAAGACAGGTTCCTACAATGAGCAGTTCTTC.

The CDR3 coding sequence is TGTGCCAGCAGCCAAGGGGCTGAGGACTATTGCCAGCCCCAGCATTTT. Its protein is CASSQGAEDYCQPQHF. The V gene is TRBV3-1 (or the pseudogene TRBV3-2), the J gene TRBJ1-5; D gene ambiguous. The CDR3 totals 16 residues. V gave up 1 base and J gave up 7 bases, with 17 bases separating them. Germline CDR1 LGHDT, CDR2 YNNKEL (reference sequence).

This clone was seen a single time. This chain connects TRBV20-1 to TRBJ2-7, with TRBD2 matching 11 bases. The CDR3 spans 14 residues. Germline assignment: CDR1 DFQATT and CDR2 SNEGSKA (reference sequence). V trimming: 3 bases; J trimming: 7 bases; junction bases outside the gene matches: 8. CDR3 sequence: CSASLAGGTREQYF. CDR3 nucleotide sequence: TGCAGTGCTAGTCTAGCGGGAGGCACCAGGGAGCAGTACTTC.

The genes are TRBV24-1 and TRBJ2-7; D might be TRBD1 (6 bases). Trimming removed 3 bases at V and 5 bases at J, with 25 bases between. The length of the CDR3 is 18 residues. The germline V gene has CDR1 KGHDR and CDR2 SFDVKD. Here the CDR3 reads CATSDLRGHRVSYNEQYF. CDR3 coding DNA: TGTGCCACCAGTGATCTCCGTGGGCACAGGGTGTCCTACAACGAGCAGTACTTC.

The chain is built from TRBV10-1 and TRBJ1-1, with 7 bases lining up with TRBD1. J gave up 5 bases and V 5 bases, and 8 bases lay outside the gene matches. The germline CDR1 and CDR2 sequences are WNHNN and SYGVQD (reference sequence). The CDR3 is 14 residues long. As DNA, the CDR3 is TGCGCCAGCAGTCGGGACAGAGATGGAACTGAAGCTTTCTTT. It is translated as CASSRDRDGTEAFF.

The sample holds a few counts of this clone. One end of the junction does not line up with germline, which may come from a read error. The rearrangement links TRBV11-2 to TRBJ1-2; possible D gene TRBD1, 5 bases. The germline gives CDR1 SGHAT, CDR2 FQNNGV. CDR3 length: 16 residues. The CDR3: CASSLETLSTQVKPQF. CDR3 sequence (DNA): TGTGCCAGCAGCTTAGAAACCCTTTCGACACAGGTTAAACCCCAATTT.

The CDR3 DNA reads as TGTGCCACCAGTGACCCAAACAGGGGCAGTAATGAAAAACTGTTTTTT. It is translated as CATSDPNRGSNEKLFF. This chain joins TRBV24-1 and TRBJ1-4; 7 nucleotides agree with TRBD1. Losses at the gene ends were 4 bases for V and 4 bases for J; bases not matched to a gene: 8. The germline CDR1 and CDR2 sequences are KGHDR and SFDVKD. The CDR3 loop spans 16 amino acids.

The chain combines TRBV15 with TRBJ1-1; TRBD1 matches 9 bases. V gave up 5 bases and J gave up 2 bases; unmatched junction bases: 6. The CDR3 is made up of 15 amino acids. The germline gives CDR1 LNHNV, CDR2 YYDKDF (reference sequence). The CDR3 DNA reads TGTGCCACCAGCTCCCGACAGGGGGTTAACACTGAAGCTTTCTTT. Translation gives CATSSRQGVNTEAFF.

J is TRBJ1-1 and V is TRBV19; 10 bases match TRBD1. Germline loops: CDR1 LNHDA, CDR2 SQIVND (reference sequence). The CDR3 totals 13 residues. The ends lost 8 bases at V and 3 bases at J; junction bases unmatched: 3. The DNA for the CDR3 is TGTGCCAGTGGGACAGGGGTAGACACTGAAGCTTTCTTT. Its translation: CASGTGVDTEAFF.

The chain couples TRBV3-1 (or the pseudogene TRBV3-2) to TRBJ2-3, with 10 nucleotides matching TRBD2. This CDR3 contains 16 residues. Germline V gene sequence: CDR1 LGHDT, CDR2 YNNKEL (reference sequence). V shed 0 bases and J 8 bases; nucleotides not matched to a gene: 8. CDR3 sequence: CASSQDLSGGAGTQYF. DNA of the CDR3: TGTGCCAGCAGCCAAGATTTAAGCGGGGGGGCGGGTACGCAGTATTTT.

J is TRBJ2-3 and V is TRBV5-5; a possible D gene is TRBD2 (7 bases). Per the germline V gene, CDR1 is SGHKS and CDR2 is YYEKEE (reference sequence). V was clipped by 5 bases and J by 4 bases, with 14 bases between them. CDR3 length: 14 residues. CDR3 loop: CASRPGEGADTQYF. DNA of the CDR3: TGTGCCAGCAGACCTGGGGAGGGGGCAGATACGCAGTATTTT.

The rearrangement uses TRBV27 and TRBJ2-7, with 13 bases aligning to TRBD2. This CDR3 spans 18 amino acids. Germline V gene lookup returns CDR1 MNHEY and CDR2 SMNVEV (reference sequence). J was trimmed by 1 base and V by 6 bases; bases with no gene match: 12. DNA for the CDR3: TGTGCCAGCAGAAAGACACTAGCGGGAGGGCCCTGGTCCTACGAGCAGTACTTC. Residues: CASRKTLAGGPWSYEQYF.

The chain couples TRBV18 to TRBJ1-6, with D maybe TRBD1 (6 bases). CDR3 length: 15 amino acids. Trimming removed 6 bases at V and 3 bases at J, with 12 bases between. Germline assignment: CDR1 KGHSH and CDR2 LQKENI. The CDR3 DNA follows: TGTGCCAGCTCGTCGGACAGCGTCTATAATTCACCCCTCCACTTT. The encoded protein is CASSSDSVYNSPLHF.

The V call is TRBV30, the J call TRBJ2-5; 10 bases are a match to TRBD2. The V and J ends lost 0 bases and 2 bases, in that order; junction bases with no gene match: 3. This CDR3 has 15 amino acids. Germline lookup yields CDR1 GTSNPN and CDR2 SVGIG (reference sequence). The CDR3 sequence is CAWSVGSGRQETQYF. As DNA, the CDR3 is TGTGCCTGGAGTGTAGGTAGCGGGAGGCAAGAGACCCAGTACTTC.

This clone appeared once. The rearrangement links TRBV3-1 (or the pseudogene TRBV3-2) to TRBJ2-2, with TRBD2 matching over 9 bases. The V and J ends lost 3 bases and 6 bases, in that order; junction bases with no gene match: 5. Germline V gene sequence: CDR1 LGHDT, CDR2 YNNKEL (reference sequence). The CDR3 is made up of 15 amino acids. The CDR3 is CASSQRLAVAGELFF. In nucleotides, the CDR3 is TGTGCCAGCAGCCAGCGACTAGCGGTAGCCGGGGAGCTGTTTTTT.

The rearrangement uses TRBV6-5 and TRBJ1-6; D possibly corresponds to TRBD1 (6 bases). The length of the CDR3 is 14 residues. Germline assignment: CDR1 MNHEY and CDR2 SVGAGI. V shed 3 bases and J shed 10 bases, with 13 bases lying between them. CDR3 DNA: TGTGCCAGCAGTTATGCCGGGACATACTCACCCCTCCACTTT. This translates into CASSYAGTYSPLHF.

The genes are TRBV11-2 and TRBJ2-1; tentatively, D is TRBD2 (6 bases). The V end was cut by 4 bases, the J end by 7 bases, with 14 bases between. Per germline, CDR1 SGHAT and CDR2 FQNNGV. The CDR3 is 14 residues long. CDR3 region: CASSYGTGKNEQFF. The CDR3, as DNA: TGTGCCAGCAGCTATGGGACTGGTAAAAATGAGCAGTTCTTC.

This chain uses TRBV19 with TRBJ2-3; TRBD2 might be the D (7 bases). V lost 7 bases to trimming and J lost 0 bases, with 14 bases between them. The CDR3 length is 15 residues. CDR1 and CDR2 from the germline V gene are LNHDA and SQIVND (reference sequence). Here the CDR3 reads CASTKGGASTDTQYF. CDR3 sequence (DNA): TGTGCCAGTACTAAAGGGGGGGCTAGCACAGATACGCAGTATTTT.

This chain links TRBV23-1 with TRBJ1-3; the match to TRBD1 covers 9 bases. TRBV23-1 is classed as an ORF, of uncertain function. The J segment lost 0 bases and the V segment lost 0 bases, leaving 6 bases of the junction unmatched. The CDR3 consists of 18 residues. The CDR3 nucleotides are TGCGCCAGCAGTCAATCGCGGACAGGGGCCGACTCTGGAAACACCATATATTTT. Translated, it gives CASSQSRTGADSGNTIYF.

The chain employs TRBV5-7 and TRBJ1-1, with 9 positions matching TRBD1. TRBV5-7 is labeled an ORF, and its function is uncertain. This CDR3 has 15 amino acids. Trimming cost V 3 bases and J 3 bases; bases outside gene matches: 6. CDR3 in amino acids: CASSSGQGQYTEAFF. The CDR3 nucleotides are TGTGCCAGCAGCTCCGGACAGGGGCAATACACTGAAGCTTTCTTT.

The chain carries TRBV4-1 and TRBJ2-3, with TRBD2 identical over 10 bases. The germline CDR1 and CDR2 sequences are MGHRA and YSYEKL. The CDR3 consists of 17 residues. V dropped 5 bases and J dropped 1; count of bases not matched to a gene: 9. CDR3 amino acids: CASSTTAGGAGTDTQYF. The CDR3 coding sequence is TGCGCCAGCAGCACAACAGCGGGGGGGGCTGGCACAGATACGCAGTATTTT.

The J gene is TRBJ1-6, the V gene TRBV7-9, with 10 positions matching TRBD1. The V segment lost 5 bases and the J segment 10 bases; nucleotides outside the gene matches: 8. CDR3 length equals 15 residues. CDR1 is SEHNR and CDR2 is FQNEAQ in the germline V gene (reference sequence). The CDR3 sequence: CASSPWTGGDSPLHF. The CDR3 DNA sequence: TGTGCCAGCAGCCCGTGGACAGGGGGAGACTCACCCCTCCACTTT.

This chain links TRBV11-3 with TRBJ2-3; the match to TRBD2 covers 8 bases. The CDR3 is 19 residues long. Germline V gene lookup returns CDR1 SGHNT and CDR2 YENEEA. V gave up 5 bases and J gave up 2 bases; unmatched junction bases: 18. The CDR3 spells CASSLGYAGGLISTDTQYF. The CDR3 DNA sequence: TGTGCCAGCAGCCTTGGATACGCGGGAGGCCTTATATCCACAGATACGCAGTATTTT.

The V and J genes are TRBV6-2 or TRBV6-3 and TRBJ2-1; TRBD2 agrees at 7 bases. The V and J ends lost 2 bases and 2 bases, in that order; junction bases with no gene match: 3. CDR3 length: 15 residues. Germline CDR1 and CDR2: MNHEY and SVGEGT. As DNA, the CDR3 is TGTGCCAGCAGTTACCCCGGGAGGACCTACAATGAGCAGTTCTTC. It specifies CASSYPGRTYNEQFF.